A selection of T cell receptor beta chains follows, all from one sample in a study of blood T cell repertoires in COVID-19. Sequencing was performed with immunoSEQ multiplex PCR; in TCRdb, only in-frame clones are kept and a portion is missing. The table lists nearly 200,000 clones, roughly 90% of them singletons. Input material: PBMCs or T cells enriched from blood (not recorded which). The source of these receptors is a woman under 30 who had recovered from COVID-19. CDR3s include the opening cysteine and the closing phenylalanine or tryptophan. The order of the fields is V gene, clone size, J gene, D gene, CDR3 protein, CDR3 DNA. The D gene is left open where the match is weak. Clone size is stated in some rows and not others, as once, few, many or a class when expanded.

V gene: TRBV28
clone size: NA
J gene: TRBJ1-4
D gene: TRBD1
CDR3 protein: CASSKGQGGTANEKLFF
CDR3 DNA: TGTGCCAGCAGCAAAGGACAGGGGGGGACGGCTAATGAAAAACTGTTTTTT

V gene: TRBV14
clone size: NA
J gene: TRBJ1-2
D gene: TRBD1
CDR3 protein: CASSLRQGTDYTF
CDR3 DNA: TGTGCCAGCAGCCTTCGACAGGGGACTGACTACACCTTC

V gene: TRBV11-2
clone size: NA
J gene: TRBJ1-1
D gene: NA
CDR3 protein: CASRRYGGTEAFF
CDR3 DNA: TGTGCCAGTAGACGGTACGGGGGCACTGAAGCTTTCTTT

V gene: TRBV5-6
clone size: NA
J gene: TRBJ2-7
D gene: TRBD1
CDR3 protein: CASSFRTGDNEQYF
CDR3 DNA: TGTGCCAGCAGCTTTAGGACAGGGGACAACGAGCAGTACTTC

V gene: TRBV5-8
clone size: NA
J gene: TRBJ1-2
D gene: TRBD1
CDR3 protein: CASSFYRTGADGYTF
CDR3 DNA: TGTGCCAGCAGCTTTTACAGGACAGGGGCCGATGGCTACACCTTC

V gene: TRBV10-3
clone size: NA
J gene: TRBJ2-3
D gene: NA
CDR3 protein: CAISESLGVQEAPDTQYF
CDR3 DNA: TGTGCCATCAGTGAGTCGTTAGGTGTGCAGGAGGCTCCAGATACGCAGTATTTT

V gene: TRBV5-6
clone size: once
J gene: TRBJ1-1
D gene: NA
CDR3 protein: CASSLLREAFF
CDR3 DNA: TGTGCCAGCAGCTTGCTCCGGGAAGCTTTCTTT

V gene: TRBV29-1
clone size: NA
J gene: TRBJ1-6
D gene: TRBD1
CDR3 protein: CSVGDSSPLHF
CDR3 DNA: TGCAGCGTGGGGGACAGTTCACCCCTCCACTTT

V gene: TRBV5-4
clone size: NA
J gene: TRBJ1-6
D gene: TRBD1
CDR3 protein: CASSLPGTGESPLHF
CDR3 DNA: TGTGCCAGCAGTCTCCCCGGGACAGGGGAATCACCCCTCCACTTT

V gene: TRBV18
clone size: NA
J gene: TRBJ2-3
D gene: TRBD2
CDR3 protein: CASSPASGGGFQDTQYF
CDR3 DNA: TGTGCCAGCTCACCAGCTTCGGGGGGGGGCTTTCAAGATACGCAGTATTTT

V gene: TRBV13
clone size: NA
J gene: TRBJ2-5
D gene: TRBD1
CDR3 protein: CASSSWTGQETQYF
CDR3 DNA: TGTGCCAGCAGCTCCTGGACAGGACAAGAGACCCAGTACTTC

V gene: TRBV7-9
clone size: NA
J gene: TRBJ2-2
D gene: NA
CDR3 protein: CASSLFTPGELFF
CDR3 DNA: TGTGCCAGCAGCTTATTTACTCCAGGGGAGCTGTTTTTT

V gene: TRBV12-3/TRBV12-4
clone size: NA
J gene: TRBJ1-1
D gene: NA
CDR3 protein: CASRSGNTEAFF
CDR3 DNA: TGTGCCAGCAGATCGGGGAACACTGAAGCTTTCTTT

V gene: TRBV29-1
clone size: NA
J gene: TRBJ1-2
D gene: NA
CDR3 protein: CSVPGGRSYGYTF
CDR3 DNA: TGCAGCGTCCCGGGGGGACGTAGCTATGGCTACACCTTC